Detailed here is one T cell receptor (beta chain). This entry is derived from a study of blood T cell repertoires in COVID-19. Study context: The study drew acute and convalescent COVID-19 samples from the United States, Italy and Spain.

Here immunoSEQ multiplex PCR was the method, and the copy in TCRdb shows in-frame clones only, minus some. The table has roughly 40,000 clones, 88% seen once. This TCR was recovered from a woman between 40 and 55 years old with acute or convalescent COVID-19. The sample comprised peripheral blood.

Written as DNA, the CDR3 is TGCGCCAGCAGTGAGAGGACAGGGTCTCCCTACGAGCAGTACTTC. Protein: CASSERTGSPYEQYF. The J gene is TRBJ2-7, the V gene TRBV10-1; 8 bases align to TRBD1. Germline assignment: CDR1 WNHNN and CDR2 SYGVQD (reference sequence). V shed 2 bases, J shed 2 bases, and the junction held 5 bases outside the gene matches. The CDR3 runs 15 residues.